The present T cell receptor beta chain was sequenced within a study of radiotherapy plus CTLA-4 blockade in lung cancer. Participants had chemo-refractory metastatic non-small-cell lung cancer and were treated with focal radiation plus ipilimumab CTLA-4 blockade. The assay was immunoSEQ multiplex PCR, and TCRdb's table has in-frame clones only and misses some. This table has 75,000 to 100,000 clones, 82% appearing once. Sequenced material: peripheral blood, taken from a patient treated with radiotherapy plus ipilimumab. The receptor was derived from a human donor with non-small cell lung cancer who had a partial response to radiotherapy plus ipilimumab.

As DNA, the CDR3 is TGTGCCAGCCGTATCCGGGCCCGCACAGGACAGCTGTTTTTT. Protein sequence: CASRIRARTGQLFF. The V and J genes are TRBV7-8 and TRBJ2-2; TRBD1 might be the D (5 bases). Germline-derived CDR1 and CDR2 are SGHVS and FQNEAQ. The length of the CDR3 is 14 residues. Deletions cut 8 bases from V and 12 bases from J, with 22 bases between.